These T cell receptor beta chains were read from a single sample in a study of blood T cell repertoires in COVID-19. TCRdb's copy holds only in-frame clones and misses some; the assay was immunoSEQ multiplex PCR. Of about 180,000 clones listed, about 85% are singletons. Sequencing was performed on peripheral blood. The receptors come from a man aged 80 or over with COVID-19, enrolled during active disease. Each CDR3 is given with its conserved first and last residue. The D gene is left open where the match is weak. Some rows mark clone size as missing; the rest say once, few, many or name a class of expanded clone.

D gene: TRBD1; J gene: TRBJ1-2; clone size: -; V gene: TRBV6-6; CDR3 length: 14; CDR3 DNA: TGTGCCAGCAGGCGCAGACAGGGCTACTATGGCTACACCTTC; CDR3 protein: CASRRRQGYYGYTF
D gene: TRBD1; J gene: TRBJ2-7; clone size: -; V gene: TRBV10-3; CDR3 length: 13; CDR3 DNA: TGTGCCATCAGCCCCCAGACAGGGCACGAGCAGTACTTC; CDR3 protein: CAISPQTGHEQYF
D gene: TRBD2; J gene: TRBJ2-3; clone size: -; V gene: TRBV7-2; CDR3 length: 15; CDR3 DNA: TGTGCCAGCAGCTTAACGGGACTAGACTCAGATACGCAGTATTTT; CDR3 protein: CASSLTGLDSDTQYF
D gene: -; J gene: TRBJ1-2; clone size: -; V gene: TRBV12-3/TRBV12-4; CDR3 length: 12; CDR3 DNA: TGTGCCAGCAGGACAGGCCAGGGCGGCTACACCTTC; CDR3 protein: CASRTGQGGYTF
D gene: -; J gene: TRBJ2-3; clone size: -; V gene: TRBV7-2; CDR3 length: 15; CDR3 DNA: TGTGCCAGCAGCTCAGCGAGACAGAGCACAGATACGCAGTATTTT; CDR3 protein: CASSSARQSTDTQYF
D gene: TRBD1; J gene: TRBJ1-5; clone size: -; V gene: TRBV28; CDR3 length: 18; CDR3 DNA: TGTGCCAGCAGTTTCTCTCGACAGGGGGTTTCGAGCAATCAGCCCCAGCATTTT; CDR3 protein: CASSFSRQGVSSNQPQHF
D gene: -; J gene: TRBJ1-1; clone size: once; V gene: TRBV5-4; CDR3 length: 13; CDR3 DNA: TGTGCCAGCAGCACGACAGGGAACACTGAAGCTTTCTTT; CDR3 protein: CASSTTGNTEAFF
D gene: TRBD2; J gene: TRBJ2-1; clone size: -; V gene: TRBV4-3; CDR3 length: 17; CDR3 DNA: TGCGCCAGCAGCCAAGATCTGGGCGGGGGAAACTACAATGAGCAGTTCTTC; CDR3 protein: CASSQDLGGGNYNEQFF
D gene: TRBD1; J gene: TRBJ2-5; clone size: -; V gene: TRBV2; CDR3 length: 14; CDR3 DNA: TGTGCCAGCAGTCCAAACGGACAGGGGGAGACCCAGTACTTC; CDR3 protein: CASSPNGQGETQYF
D gene: -; J gene: TRBJ1-1; clone size: few; V gene: TRBV3-1/TRBV3-2; CDR3 length: 11; CDR3 DNA: TGTGCTACCCGGAACAGTGGAGAAGCTTTCTTT; CDR3 protein: CATRNSGEAFF